The 3 T cell receptor beta chains listed next were all sequenced from one sample in a study of CD8+CD57+ T cells in acquired aplastic anemia. Patients sequenced had flow cytometry evidence of CD8+CD57+ cell expansion. Genomic DNA served as template for TCR beta VDJ and CDR3 profiling. TCRdb reprocessed the reads with MiXCR, giving one entry per CDR3 protein. This repertoire shows approximately 190,000 distinct CDR3 sequences, just under 50% found once; its top ten account for 9.7%. Sequencing was carried out using sorted CD4+, CD8+, or CD8+CD57+ T cells (not recorded which) from PBMCs. The origin of the receptors is a human donor with aplastic anemia.

The chain uses TRBV15 and TRBJ2-7; D is unclear. The germline V and J ends were trimmed by 0 bases and 4 bases, with 7 bases remaining between them. The CDR3 sequence is 13 residues long. The germline CDR1 and CDR2 sequences are LNHNV and YYDKDF (reference sequence). The CDR3 DNA reads TGTGCCACCAGCAGAGACGTGACGTACGAGCAGTACTTC. This sequence encodes CATSRDVTYEQYF.

This clonotype was seen many times. The chain joins TRBV7-3 to TRBJ2-7, with a tentative D call TRBD1 (6 bases). Germline V CDR1 and CDR2: SGHTA, FQGTGA. The CDR3 sequence is 13 residues long. V lost 6 bases to trimming and J lost 6 bases, with 15 bases between them. The CDR3 spells CASSFDRNGEQYF. The CDR3 coding sequence is TGTGCCAGCAGTTTCGACAGGAACGGCGAGCAGTACTTC.

This clonotype was counted ten times or more. The chain is built from TRBV2 and TRBJ2-1, with a possible D match to TRBD2 (5 bases). From germline, CDR1 is SNHLY and CDR2 FYNNEI. CDR3 size: 14 residues. With 8 bases removed from V and 0 bases from J, the gap between germline ends came to 11 bases. CDR3 residues: CASSPAGSYNEQFF. The CDR3, as DNA: TGTGCCAGCTCGCCGGCGGGCTCCTACAATGAGCAGTTCTTC. The full variable domain, in which reference TRBV2 and TRBJ2-1 provide the parts outside the CDR3, is EPEVTQTPSHQVTQMGQEVILRCVPISNHLYFYWYRQILGQKVEFLVSFYNNEISEKSEIFDDQFSVERPDGSNFTLKIRSTKLEDSAMYFCASSPAGSYNEQFFGPGTRLTVL.